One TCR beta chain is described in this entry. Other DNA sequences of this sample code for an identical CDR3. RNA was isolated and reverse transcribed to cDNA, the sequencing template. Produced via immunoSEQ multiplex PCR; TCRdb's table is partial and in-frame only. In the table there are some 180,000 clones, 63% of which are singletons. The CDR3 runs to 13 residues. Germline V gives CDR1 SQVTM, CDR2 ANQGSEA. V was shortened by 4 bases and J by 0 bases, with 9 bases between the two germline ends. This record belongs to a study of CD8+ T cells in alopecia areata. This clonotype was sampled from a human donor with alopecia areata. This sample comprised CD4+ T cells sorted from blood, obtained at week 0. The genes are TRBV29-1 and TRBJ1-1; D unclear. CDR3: CSVGGTLNTEAFF. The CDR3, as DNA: TGCAGCGTTGGTGGCACCTTGAACACTGAAGCTTTCTTT.